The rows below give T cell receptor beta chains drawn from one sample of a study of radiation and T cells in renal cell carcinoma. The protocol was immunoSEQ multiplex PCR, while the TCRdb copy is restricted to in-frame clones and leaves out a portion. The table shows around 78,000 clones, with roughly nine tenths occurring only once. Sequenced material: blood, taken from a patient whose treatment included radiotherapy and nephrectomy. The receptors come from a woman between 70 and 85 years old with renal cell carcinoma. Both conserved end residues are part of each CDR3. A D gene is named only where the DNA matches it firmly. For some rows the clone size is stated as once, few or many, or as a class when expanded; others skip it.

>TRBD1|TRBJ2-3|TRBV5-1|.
CASYRGRGSTDTQYF
TGCGCCAGCTACAGGGGACGGGGCAGCACAGATACGCAGTATTTT
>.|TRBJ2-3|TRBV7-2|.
CASSPIGTPGTDTQYF
TGTGCCAGCAGCCCGATCGGGACTCCGGGCACAGATACGCAGTATTTT
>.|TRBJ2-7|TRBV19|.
CASSPRGVYEQYF
TGTGCCAGTAGTCCCAGGGGAGTGTACGAGCAGTACTTC
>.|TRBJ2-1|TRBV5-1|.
CASSLRRGNEQFF
TGCGCCAGCAGCTTAAGGAGGGGGAATGAGCAGTTCTTC
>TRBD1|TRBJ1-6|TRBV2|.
CASTRDRVVSPLHF
TGTGCCAGCACCCGGGACAGGGTCGTTTCACCCCTCCACTTT
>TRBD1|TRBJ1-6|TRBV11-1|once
CASSWDRNSPLHF
TGTGCCAGCAGCTGGGACAGAAATTCACCCCTCCACTTT
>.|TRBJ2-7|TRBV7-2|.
CASSFSGSTYEQYF
TGTGCCAGCAGCTTCTCCGGCTCTACCTACGAGCAGTACTTC
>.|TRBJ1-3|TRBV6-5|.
CASSYSSSSGNTIYF
TGTGCCAGCAGTTACTCGAGTTCCTCTGGAAACACCATATATTTT
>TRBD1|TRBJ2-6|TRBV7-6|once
CASSVQGTELSGANVLTF
TGTGCCAGCAGCGTTCAAGGGACAGAACTCTCTGGGGCCAACGTCCTGACTTTC
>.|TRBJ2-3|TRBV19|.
CASRQSTDTQYF
TGTGCCAGTCGGCAGAGCACAGATACGCAGTATTTT
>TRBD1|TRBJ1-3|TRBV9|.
CASSVGQAGYSGNTIYF
TGTGCCAGCAGCGTGGGACAGGCGGGATACTCTGGAAACACCATATATTTT
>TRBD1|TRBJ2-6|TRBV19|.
CATRQGAGANVLTF
TGTGCCACCAGACAGGGCGCTGGGGCCAACGTCCTGACTTTC
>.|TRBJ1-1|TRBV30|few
CAWRKGTGNTEAFF
TGTGCCTGGAGGAAAGGGACGGGAAACACTGAAGCTTTCTTT
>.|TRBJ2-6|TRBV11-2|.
CASKISGANVLTF
TGTGCCAGCAAAATATCTGGGGCCAACGTCCTGACTTTC
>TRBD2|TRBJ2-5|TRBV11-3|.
CASSFQRGGPETQYF
TGTGCCAGCAGCTTCCAGCGGGGGGGCCCAGAGACCCAGTACTTC
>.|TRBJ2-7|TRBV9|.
CASSVASEATYEQYF
TGTGCCAGCAGCGTAGCCTCGGAAGCTACCTACGAGCAGTACTTC
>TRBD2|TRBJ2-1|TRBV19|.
CASSIWRGGRNEQFF
TGTGCCAGTAGTATCTGGCGGGGGGGCCGGAATGAGCAGTTCTTC
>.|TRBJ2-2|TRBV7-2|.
CASSLGGSAGELFF
TGTGCCAGCAGCTTAGGGGGAAGTGCCGGGGAGCTGTTTTTT
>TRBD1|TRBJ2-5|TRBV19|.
CASSRTGDETQYF
TGTGCCAGTAGTCGGACAGGGGATGAGACCCAGTACTTC
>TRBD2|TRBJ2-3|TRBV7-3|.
CASSLGLAGTDTQYF
TGTGCCAGCAGCTTAGGACTAGCGGGCACAGATACGCAGTATTTT
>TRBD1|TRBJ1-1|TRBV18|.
CASSPDRGPEAFF
TGTGCCAGCTCACCTGACAGGGGCCCTGAAGCTTTCTTT
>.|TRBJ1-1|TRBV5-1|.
CASSSDMNTEAFF
TGCGCCAGCAGCTCGGACATGAACACTGAAGCTTTCTTT
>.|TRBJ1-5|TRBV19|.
CASSISPGAVNQPQHF
TGTGCCAGTAGTATAAGTCCAGGGGCGGTTAATCAGCCCCAGCATTTT
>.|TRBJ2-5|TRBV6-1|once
CASSDGLGGLYETQYF
TGTGCCAGCAGTGATGGACTAGGGGGTCTTTATGAGACCCAGTACTTC
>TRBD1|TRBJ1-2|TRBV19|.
CASTQRDRPFYGYTF
TGTGCCAGTACCCAGAGGGACAGGCCTTTCTATGGCTACACCTTC
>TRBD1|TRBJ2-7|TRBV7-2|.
CASSSGTGYEQYF
TGTGCCAGCAGCTCGGGGACAGGGTACGAGCAGTACTTC
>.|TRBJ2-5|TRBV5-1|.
CASSNSETQYF
TGCGCCAGCAGCAATTCAGAGACCCAGTACTTC
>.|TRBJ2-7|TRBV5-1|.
CASSSLGGVSGKAEQYF
TGCGCCAGCAGCTCCCTAGGGGGCGTGAGCGGGAAGGCCGAGCAGTACTTC
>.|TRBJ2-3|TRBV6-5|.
CASSYQGADTQYF
TGTGCCAGCAGTTACCAGGGCGCAGATACGCAGTATTTT
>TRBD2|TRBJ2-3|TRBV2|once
CASSAGLGDTQYF
TGTGCCAGCAGCGCCGGACTAGGGGATACGCAGTATTTT
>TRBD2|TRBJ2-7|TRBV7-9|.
CASSSNRAKGGSEQYF
TGTGCCAGCAGTTCAAACCGGGCCAAGGGAGGGAGCGAGCAGTACTTC
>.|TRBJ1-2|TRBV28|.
CASSSQNNYGYTF
TGTGCCAGCAGTTCACAAAATAACTATGGCTACACCTTC
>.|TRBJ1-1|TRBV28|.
CASSPYGFSDTEAFF
TGTGCCAGCAGCCCCTATGGGTTTTCAGACACTGAAGCTTTCTTT
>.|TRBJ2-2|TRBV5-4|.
CASRAGTATGELFF
TGTGCCAGCAGGGCCGGGACCGCGACCGGGGAGCTGTTTTTT
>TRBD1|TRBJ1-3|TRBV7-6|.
CASSHGVGQGSFGNTIYF
TGTGCCAGCAGCCACGGTGTGGGACAGGGGTCTTTTGGAAACACCATATATTTT
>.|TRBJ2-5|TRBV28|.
CASLGEFRTQYF
TGTGCCAGCCTGGGCGAGTTCCGGACCCAGTACTTC
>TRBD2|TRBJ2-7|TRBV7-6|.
CASSVEPGGEYEQYF
TGTGCCAGCAGCGTCGAGCCGGGGGGGGAATACGAGCAGTACTTC
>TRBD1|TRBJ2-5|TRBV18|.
CASSPLKGAQETQYF
TGTGCCAGCTCCCCCCTAAAGGGGGCGCAAGAGACCCAGTACTTC
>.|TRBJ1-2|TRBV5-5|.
CASSLELGEYGYTF
TGTGCCAGCAGCTTGGAGTTGGGGGAATATGGCTACACCTTC
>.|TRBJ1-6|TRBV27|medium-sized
CASSLGAGNNSPLHF
TGTGCCAGCAGTTTAGGGGCAGGGAATAATTCACCCCTCCACTTT
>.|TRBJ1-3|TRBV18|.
CASSTREGQGNTIYF
TGTGCCAGCTCCACTCGGGAGGGGCAAGGAAACACCATATATTTT
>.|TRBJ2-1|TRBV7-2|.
CASSPIRRHRYNEQFF
TGTGCCAGCAGCCCCATTAGGAGGCATCGTTACAATGAGCAGTTCTTC
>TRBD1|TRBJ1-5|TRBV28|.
CASSSGQGGQPQHF
TGTGCCAGCAGTTCTGGACAGGGGGGTCAGCCCCAGCATTTT
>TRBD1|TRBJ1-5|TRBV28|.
CASSRDRVQPQHF
TGTGCCAGCAGCCGGGACAGGGTTCAGCCCCAGCATTTT
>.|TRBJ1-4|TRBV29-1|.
CSVEGLNEKLFF
TGCAGCGTTGAGGGACTTAATGAAAAACTGTTTTTT
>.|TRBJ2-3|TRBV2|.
CATAEATDTQYF
TGTGCCACCGCAGAGGCCACAGATACGCAGTATTTT
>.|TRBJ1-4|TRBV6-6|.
CASISRTAGTNEKLFF
TGTGCCAGCATTTCTAGGACAGCGGGTACTAATGAAAAACTGTTTTTT
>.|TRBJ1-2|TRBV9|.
CASSARDTGGYTF
TGTGCCAGCAGCGCCCGGGACACCGGCGGCTACACCTTC
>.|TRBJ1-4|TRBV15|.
CATSREQIYEKLFF
TGTGCCACCAGCAGAGAACAGATTTATGAAAAACTGTTTTTT
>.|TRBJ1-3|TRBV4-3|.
CASSQDWRAGNTIYF
TGCGCCAGCAGCCAAGATTGGAGGGCTGGAAACACCATATATTTT
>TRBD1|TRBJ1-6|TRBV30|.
CAWRRDSNSPLHF
TGTGCCTGGAGAAGGGACAGCAATTCACCCCTCCACTTT
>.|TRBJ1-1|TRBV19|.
CASSRGTVRNTEAFF
TGTGCCAGTAGCCGTGGGACGGTCCGGAACACTGAAGCTTTCTTT
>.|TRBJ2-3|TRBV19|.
CASSDRDTQYF
TGTGCCAGTAGTGACAGAGATACGCAGTATTTT